This T cell receptor beta chain comes out of a study of blood T cell repertoires in COVID-19. Study-wide context: Samples of COVID-19 (acute and convalescent) were obtained from the United States, Italy and Spain. The cDNA or gDNA used as material had been derived from T cells, B-cell-depleted T cells, or PBMCs.

The CDR3 spans 11 residues. Germline V gene sequence: CDR1 MDHEN, CDR2 SYDVKM. V shed 11 bases and J shed 10 bases, with 17 bases lying between them. Original analysis: By means of reference gene primer amplification, nucleated cell counts were estimated. The repertoire was sequenced with immunoSEQ multiplex PCR; TCRdb's copy has only in-frame clones and lacks some. V and J calls and clone size are those listed in that table; D and trimming were worked out from the DNA. The sample carries 240,000 or so clones, 86% recorded once. The clonotype was recovered from a man in his fifties or sixties with acute or convalescent COVID-19. V gene TRBV28 combines with J gene TRBJ1-1, with D maybe TRBD1 (6 bases). The material sequenced was peripheral blood. The CDR3 is CASRETGGAFF. Written as DNA, the CDR3 is TGTGCCTCTAGAGAGACAGGAGGAGCTTTCTTT.